Presented here are 25 T cell receptor beta chains from one specimen sequenced in a study of T-cell memory formation after mild COVID-19 (dated by TCRdb to the early 2020s). To prepare the library, 5' RACE was applied. The data were produced on an Illumina NovaSeq 6000. TCRdb reprocessing: public reads trimmed at Q25 with fastp, clones called with MiXCR, in-frame beta chains kept. Records with the same CDR3 protein are collapsed into one entry carrying the most frequent genes and DNA. This sample gives under 600,000 distinct CDR3 sequences in total; about 20% of them show up just once. Clones ranked in the top ten supply roughly 9.1% of the sample. Material: PBMCs or a T cell subset sorted from them (not recorded which). These receptors originate from an adult woman who had mild COVID-19 (a few samples of this study predate the infection). The sample titles of this study are shuffled in the database, so cell type and time point are left out; the donor was told from shared clones.

The rearrangement joins TRBV30 to TRBJ2-7; D is unclear. The germline V gene has CDR1 GTSNPN and CDR2 SVGIG (reference sequence). This CDR3 is 11 amino acids long. Trimming pared 1 base from V and 4 bases from J, leaving 5 bases between. CDR3 DNA sequence: TGTGCCTGGAGTGCCGAATACGAGCAGTACTTC. As protein: CAWSAEYEQYF.

The chain is built from TRBV10-3 and TRBJ2-3, with 10 bases fitting TRBD2. Germline V CDR1 and CDR2: ENHRY, SYGVKD. V lost 8 bases and J lost 4; bases outside the gene matches: 6. This CDR3 has 14 amino acids. The CDR3 protein is CAIGVAGGPDTQYF. As DNA, the CDR3 is TGTGCCATCGGGGTAGCGGGAGGTCCAGATACGCAGTATTTT.

There are a few counts of this clonotype. The V call is TRBV10-3, the J call TRBJ2-7; tentative D call: TRBD2 (6 bases). Germline V lookup: CDR1 ENHRY, CDR2 SYGVKD. V was trimmed by 1 base and J by 3 bases, leaving 10 bases between them. CDR3 length: 14 amino acids. The CDR3 region is CAISELASDYEQYF. In DNA form, the CDR3 reads TGTGCCATCAGTGAGTTAGCTAGCGACTACGAGCAGTACTTC.

The genes are TRBV24-1 and TRBJ2-3; D is unclear. Trimming stripped 5 bases from V and 2 bases from J, with 10 bases between. Germline CDR1 and CDR2: KGHDR and SFDVKD. CDR3 length equals 14 residues. The CDR3 DNA follows: TGTGCCACCAGTGCAGGTCGGCTCACAGATACGCAGTATTTT. Its translation: CATSAGRLTDTQYF.

The J gene is TRBJ1-1, the V gene TRBV12-3 or TRBV12-4, with D perhaps matching TRBD1 (5 bases). Trimming stripped 2 bases from V and 3 bases from J, with 13 bases between. This CDR3 comprises 15 residues. CDR3: CASSLPGRVDTEAFF. CDR3 coding DNA: TGTGCCAGCAGTTTACCAGGGAGGGTTGACACTGAAGCTTTCTTT.

The chain joins TRBV6-5 to TRBJ1-1; the D gene is possibly TRBD1 (6 bases). Looked up from germline, CDR1 is MNHEY and CDR2 is SVGAGI. The CDR3 runs to 14 residues. V lost 2 bases, J lost 4 bases, and 11 bases lay in between. This CDR3 is CASSYGGRATEAFF. CDR3 DNA: TGTGCCAGCAGTTACGGGGGCAGGGCCACTGAAGCTTTCTTT.

This clonotype was observed a handful of times. This chain joins TRBV10-1 and TRBJ2-7; 10 nucleotides align to TRBD1. This CDR3 is 17 amino acids long. CDR1 WNHNN and CDR2 SYGVQD come from the germline V gene (reference sequence). V was pared by 4 bases and J by 0 bases, with 9 bases of the junction left unmatched. Written as DNA, the CDR3 is TGCGCCAGCAGTGTCGGACAGGGGGACCTGAGCTCCTACGAGCAGTACTTC. Amino acids: CASSVGQGDLSSYEQYF.

Ten or more counts support this clonotype. V usage is TRBV5-1 and J usage is TRBJ2-1, with D maybe TRBD2 (6 bases). The CDR3 covers 15 residues. Germline V gene lookup returns CDR1 SGHRS and CDR2 YFSETQ. Trimming removed 0 bases at V and 8 bases at J, with 15 bases between. CDR3 DNA sequence: TGCGCCAGCAGCTTGGAGCCTAGCGACCTGCATGAGCAGTTCTTC. It codes for CASSLEPSDLHEQFF.

V is TRBV5-1 and J is TRBJ1-3; no clear D gene. Per the germline V gene, CDR1 is SGHRS and CDR2 is YFSETQ. The V end was cut by 0 bases, the J end by 3 bases, with 10 bases between. The CDR3 is 15 amino acids. The CDR3 coding sequence is TGCGCCAGCAGCTTGGCGCCCGGGGTTGGAAACACCATATATTTT. Residues: CASSLAPGVGNTIYF.

This clonotype was seen only a few times. This rearrangement joins TRBV24-1 to TRBJ2-1, with D tentatively TRBD1 (5 bases). Trimming took off 0 bases at V and 9 bases at J, with 8 bases between the two ends. The CDR3 loop spans 13 amino acids. Looked up from germline, CDR1 is KGHDR and CDR2 is SFDVKD. The CDR3 bases are TGTGCCACCAGTGATTTGCTTAGGGGTGAGCAGTTCTTC. It yields the protein CATSDLLRGEQFF.

This clonotype was observed a few times. This sequence joins TRBV29-1 and TRBJ2-7; 7 positions match TRBD2. The CDR3 length is 15 residues. The V gene's germline CDR1 is SQVTM and CDR2 ANQGSEA. V shed 5 bases and J 0 bases; nucleotides not matched to a gene: 10. The CDR3 protein is CSVNPPLADSYEQYF. Here the CDR3 DNA reads TGCAGCGTTAACCCCCCCCTAGCGGACTCCTACGAGCAGTACTTC.

V and J are TRBV9 and TRBJ2-7; D possibly matches TRBD1 or TRBD2 (5 bases each). Per germline, CDR1 SGDLS and CDR2 YYNGEE. Trimming pared 3 bases from V and 6 bases from J, leaving 19 bases between. CDR3 length: 15 amino acids. The CDR3 region is CASSAQGAGTGEQYF. The CDR3, as DNA: TGTGCCAGCAGCGCCCAAGGGGCAGGGACCGGCGAGCAGTACTTC.

V and J are TRBV20-1 and TRBJ2-7; D is unclear. Germline V gene sequence: CDR1 DFQATT, CDR2 SNEGSKA (reference sequence). CDR3 length equals 12 residues. Trimming cost V 4 bases and J 5 bases, with 12 bases left between them. This CDR3 is CSATDFFHEQYF. The CDR3, as DNA: TGCAGTGCTACAGATTTCTTCCACGAGCAGTACTTC.

This clonotype was seen more than once but under ten times. V usage is TRBV4-1 and J usage is TRBJ1-1, with D perhaps TRBD1 (6 bases). The V end lost 8 bases, the J end lost 0 bases, and 10 bases lay between the germline ends. The CDR3 totals 13 residues. Per germline, CDR1 MGHRA and CDR2 YSYEKL. The CDR3 region is CASRRQVNTEAFF. The CDR3 DNA is TGCGCCAGCCGGAGACAGGTGAACACTGAAGCTTTCTTT.

The chain uses TRBV5-7 and TRBJ2-1, with 9 bases fitting TRBD2. TRBV5-7 is an ORF, and what it does is uncertain. V lost 0 bases to trimming and J lost 9 bases; unmatched junction nucleotides: 10. This CDR3 spans 16 amino acids. As DNA, the CDR3 is TGTGCCAGCAGCTTGGCCAACCAGCGGGGGGTTAGTGAGCAGTTCTTC. Translation: CASSLANQRGVSEQFF.

This clonotype turned up a few times. The chain is built from TRBV5-1 and TRBJ1-2; TRBD1 matches 9 bases. V dropped 4 bases and J dropped 6; count of bases not matched to a gene: 7. CDR3 size: 14 residues. Germline loops: CDR1 SGHRS, CDR2 YFSETQ. In nucleotides, the CDR3 is TGCGCCAGCAGCACAGAACAGGGGGCTAATGGCTACACCTTC. Protein: CASSTEQGANGYTF.

A note on this clonotype: At one boundary the junction diverges from the germline segment, which might be a read error. The J gene is TRBJ1-2, the V gene TRBV12-3 or TRBV12-4; D is possibly TRBD1 (5 bases). The CDR3 runs 15 residues. As DNA, the CDR3 is TGTGACAGCAGTTTGGCTAAACAGGCGGCGCGGGGCTACACCTTC. This translates into CDSSLAKQAARGYTF.

This clonotype was picked up one time. V usage is TRBV30 and J usage is TRBJ2-5; tentatively, D is TRBD1 (5 bases). This CDR3 comprises 14 residues. Germline-derived CDR1 and CDR2 are GTSNPN and SVGIG (reference sequence). Trimming removed 2 bases at V and 2 bases at J, with 12 bases between. The CDR3 DNA sequence: TGTGCCTGGAGTCCCTGGGGCTTTCAAGAGACCCAGTACTTC. Amino acid sequence: CAWSPWGFQETQYF.

CDR3 nucleotide sequence: TGTGCCTGGAGTTGGACTATGGGGAGTGAGACCCAGTACTTC. Translation gives CAWSWTMGSETQYF. The chain links TRBV30 to TRBJ2-5, with D perhaps TRBD2 (6 bases). The V end lost 2 bases, the J end lost 5 bases, and 15 bases lay between the germline ends. The CDR3 runs 14 residues. Germline assignment: CDR1 GTSNPN and CDR2 SVGIG (reference sequence).

This clonotype was seen a few times. The chain is built from TRBV5-1 and TRBJ1-1; TRBD1 aligns across 7 bases. CDR3 length equals 16 residues. Trimming removed 4 bases from V and 1 base from J; junction bases left unmatched: 10. CDR1 and CDR2 from the germline V gene are SGHRS and YFSETQ. CDR3: CASSTGDRSGNTEAFF. Written as DNA, the CDR3 is TGCGCCAGCAGCACTGGGGACAGAAGCGGGAACACTGAAGCTTTCTTT.

The DNA for the CDR3 is TGCGCCAGCAGCTTGTCCTTAGCGGGGGGGCCCTGGGCCTACAATGAGCAGTTCTTC. As protein: CASSLSLAGGPWAYNEQFF. The chain has TRBV5-1 and TRBJ2-1; TRBD2 matches at 11 bases. CDR3 size: 19 residues. V shed 1 base and J 2 bases; nucleotides not matched to a gene: 11. The germline CDR1 and CDR2 sequences are SGHRS and YFSETQ.

This clonotype showed up just a few times. The rearrangement uses TRBV12-3 or TRBV12-4 and TRBJ1-2; 8 nucleotides align to TRBD1. After removal of 6 bases from V and 8 bases from J, the junction contained 8 bases not matched to a gene. CDR3 length equals 13 residues. CDR3 protein: CASRPTGDGGYTF. CDR3 in DNA: TGTGCCAGCAGGCCGACAGGGGATGGCGGCTACACCTTC.

The gene calls are TRBV9 and TRBJ2-6; TRBD2 might be the D (6 bases). V shed 2 bases and J shed 0 bases, with 15 bases lying between them. The CDR3 extends over 18 amino acids. Germline V gene sequence: CDR1 SGDLS, CDR2 YYNGEE. The CDR3 loop reads CASSVSREWGSGANVLTF. The CDR3 bases are TGTGCCAGCAGCGTCTCCCGGGAGTGGGGCTCTGGGGCCAACGTCCTGACTTTC.

The gene calls are TRBV25-1 and TRBJ2-7; 9 positions agree with TRBD1. The trim removed 3 bases at V and 3 bases at J, leaving 6 bases unmatched. Germline loops: CDR1 MGHDK, CDR2 SYGVNS. This CDR3 comprises 15 residues. CDR3 loop: CASSDPDRGYYEQYF. CDR3 DNA sequence: TGTGCCAGCAGTGACCCGGACAGGGGTTACTACGAGCAGTACTTC.

In its sample, this clonotype was seen a few times. This chain's CDR3 is CSGGTSAYEQYF. The CDR3 region has the DNA TGCAGCGGGGGAACTAGCGCCTACGAGCAGTACTTC. The genes are TRBV29-1 and TRBJ2-7, with 7 bases lining up with TRBD2. The CDR3 length is 12 residues. Germline CDR1 is SQVTM and CDR2 is ANQGSEA. The V and J ends lost 7 bases and 2 bases, in that order; junction bases with no gene match: 5.